The 23 T cell receptor beta chains reported below all come from one sample, sequenced in a study of blood T cell repertoires in COVID-19. TCRdb's table, derived via immunoSEQ multiplex PCR, lists solely in-frame clones and lacks some. The repertoire holds approximately 240,000 clones, over 80% seen once, with about 1.9% in the top ten. Specimen: PBMCs or T cells enriched from blood (not recorded which). These receptors all stem from a woman younger than 35 who had recovered from COVID-19.

V gene TRBV14 combines with J gene TRBJ2-6, with D possibly TRBD2 on 5 matching bases. Trimming stripped 0 bases from V and 4 bases from J, with 16 bases between. Looked up from germline, CDR1 is SGHDN and CDR2 is FVKESK. The CDR3 has 18 amino acids. The CDR3 loop reads CASSQDREAFAGANVLTF. In nucleotides, the CDR3 is TGTGCCAGCAGCCAAGACCGGGAAGCCTTTGCCGGGGCCAACGTCCTGACTTTC.

This clone was counted a single time. The chain links TRBV27 to TRBJ1-6; tentatively, D is TRBD1 (5 bases). CDR1 and CDR2 from the germline V gene are MNHEY and SMNVEV (reference sequence). The CDR3 is 14 amino acids. The V gene lost 3 bases and the J gene lost 8 bases, with 11 bases spanning the gap. The CDR3 sequence: CASSFQGIDSPLHF. The CDR3 nucleotides are TGTGCCAGCAGTTTCCAGGGTATCGATTCACCCCTCCACTTT.

The genes are TRBV4-2 and TRBJ2-1, with D maybe TRBD1 (5 bases). Trimming left V 1 base short and J 10 bases short, with 8 bases between. The CDR3 covers 12 residues. Per the germline V gene, CDR1 is LGHNA and CDR2 is YNFKEQ. This CDR3 reads CASSQVSGEQFF. The CDR3 nucleotides are TGTGCCAGCAGCCAAGTCTCAGGGGAGCAGTTCTTC.

The CDR3: CASSAGGPSYEQYF. In DNA form, the CDR3 reads TGTGCCAGCAGCGCCGGGGGGCCCTCCTACGAGCAGTACTTC. The genes are TRBV9 and TRBJ2-7, with TRBD2 as a possible D gene (7 bases). V was pared by 3 bases and J by 0 bases, with 10 bases between. The CDR3 loop spans 14 amino acids. The germline CDR1 and CDR2 sequences are SGDLS and YYNGEE.

V is TRBV19 and J is TRBJ1-2, with D possibly TRBD1 on 5 matching bases. Trimming took 5 bases from V and 6 from J, leaving 13 bases between them. Germline values: CDR1 LNHDA, CDR2 SQIVND (reference sequence). The CDR3 spans 13 residues. The CDR3: CASSPQGRDGYTF. In DNA, the CDR3 is TGTGCCAGTAGTCCTCAGGGTCGGGATGGCTACACCTTC.

The table lists this clone with a count of one. This chain connects TRBV10-3 to TRBJ1-5; D gene uncertain. Trimming shortened V by 3 bases and J by 1 base, and 10 bases separated the two germline ends. CDR1 ENHRY and CDR2 SYGVKD come from the germline V gene. This CDR3 is built from 15 residues. The CDR3 DNA reads TGTGCCATCAGTGAACGGGAACTAAGCAATCAGCCCCAGCATTTT. Its protein is CAISERELSNQPQHF.

The CDR3: CASSLVGQGYNEQFF. The CDR3 DNA reads TGTGCCAGCAGCTTAGTAGGACAGGGCTACAATGAGCAGTTCTTC. The chain couples TRBV11-2 to TRBJ2-1; TRBD1 agrees at 8 bases. After removal of 1 base from V and 3 bases from J, the junction contained 2 bases not matched to a gene. From germline, CDR1 is SGHAT and CDR2 FQNNGV. The CDR3 has 15 amino acids.

The gene calls are TRBV28 and TRBJ1-1; D is ambiguous. The CDR3 is 13 amino acids. Germline-derived CDR1 and CDR2 are MDHEN and SYDVKM. V lost 5 bases, J lost 2 bases, and 9 bases lay in between. The CDR3 protein is CASSTALNTEAFF. The CDR3 DNA reads as TGTGCCAGCAGTACGGCACTAAACACTGAAGCTTTCTTT.

This chain joins TRBV4-2 and TRBJ1-6; 7 bases agree with TRBD1. The CDR3 is made up of 16 amino acids. V gave up 0 bases and J gave up 8 bases; unmatched junction bases: 7. Germline V gives CDR1 LGHNA, CDR2 YNFKEQ. The CDR3 DNA sequence: TGTGCCAGCAGCCAAGATCTTCAGGGGGGTGATTCACCCCTCCACTTT. Translated: CASSQDLQGGDSPLHF.

Of note for this clone: Additional DNA sequences in this sample encode the identical CDR3. The rearrangement joins TRBV27 to TRBJ1-6, with 7 bases lining up with TRBD1. The CDR3 is 14 residues long. The germline gives CDR1 MNHEY, CDR2 SMNVEV (reference sequence). Trimming removed 6 bases from V and 6 bases from J; junction bases left unmatched: 5. For the CDR3, the DNA is TGTGCCAGCAGGCCGGGACAGTCTAATTCACCCCTCCACTTT. The encoded protein is CASRPGQSNSPLHF.

J is TRBJ1-2 and V is TRBV28; 7 bases align to TRBD1. The CDR3 extends over 13 amino acids. CDR1 is MDHEN and CDR2 is SYDVKM in the germline V gene. With 3 bases clipped from V and 7 bases from J, the junction kept 5 bases outside the gene matches. For the CDR3, the DNA is TGTGCCAGCAGTTTTCGACAGGGAGTTGGCTACACCTTC. It yields the protein CASSFRQGVGYTF.

The chain uses TRBV5-6 and TRBJ2-4; TRBD1 matches 10 bases. From germline, CDR1 is SGHDT and CDR2 YYEEEE. The V gene end was trimmed by 2 bases and the J gene end by 7 bases; junction bases not matched to a gene: 3. The CDR3 totals 14 residues. In DNA form, the CDR3 reads TGTGCCAGCAGCTTTGACAGGGGGCGGAACATTCAGTACTTC. It specifies CASSFDRGRNIQYF.

The rearrangement joins TRBV5-1 to TRBJ1-5; maybe TRBD1 (5 bases). CDR1 is SGHRS and CDR2 is YFSETQ in the germline V gene. Trimming took off 0 bases at V and 0 bases at J, with 7 bases between the two ends. This CDR3 has 15 residues. CDR3: CASSLDQGSNQPQHF. Written as DNA, the CDR3 is TGCGCCAGCAGCTTGGATCAGGGTAGCAATCAGCCCCAGCATTTT.

The chain carries TRBV13 and TRBJ1-5; D not certain. CDR3 length: 18 residues. The ends were cut back, 4 bases at V and 2 bases at J, with 21 bases in the middle. The germline V gene has CDR1 PRHDT and CDR2 FYEKMQ (reference sequence). In DNA, the CDR3 is TGTGCCAGCAGCTCAGTTTCTAGGACTCCCTGGGGCAATCAGCCCCAGCATTTT. Its translation: CASSSVSRTPWGNQPQHF.

V gene TRBV7-2 combines with J gene TRBJ2-7, with D possibly TRBD1 on 6 matching bases. The ends were cut back, 1 base at V and 0 bases at J, with 13 bases in the middle. CDR1 is SGHTA, CDR2 FQGNSA, per germline. CDR3 size: 16 residues. CDR3 residues: CASSLDRQAHSYEQYF. The CDR3 nucleotides read TGTGCCAGCAGCTTAGATAGACAGGCCCACTCCTACGAGCAGTACTTC. The whole variable domain, filled in from reference TRBV7-2 and TRBJ2-7, reads GAGVSQSPSNKVTEKGKDVELRCDPISGHTALYWYRQSLGQGLEFLIYFQGNSAPDKSGLPSDRFSAERTGGSVSTLTIQRTQQEDSAVYLCASSLDRQAHSYEQYFGPGTRLTVT.

CDR3 residues: CAISESFAGNTGELFF. CDR3 sequence (DNA): TGTGCCATCAGTGAGTCGTTCGCGGGGAACACCGGGGAGCTGTTTTTT. The rearrangement uses TRBV10-3 and TRBJ2-2, with D possibly being TRBD2 (5 bases). The germline CDR1 and CDR2 sequences are ENHRY and SYGVKD. This CDR3 comprises 16 residues. The V gene lost 0 bases and the J gene lost 1 base, with 9 bases spanning the gap.

This clone was detected once. The chain couples TRBV7-2 to TRBJ1-6; D gene uncertain. The V gene lost 1 base and the J gene lost 4 bases, with 5 bases spanning the gap. The length of the CDR3 is 14 residues. The germline V gene encodes CDR1 SGHTA and CDR2 FQGNSA. The CDR3 spells CASSLGEYNSPLHF. The DNA of the CDR3 is TGTGCCAGCAGCTTAGGAGAGTATAATTCACCCCTCCACTTT.

The rearrangement uses TRBV19 and TRBJ1-5; D is possibly TRBD1 (6 bases). Germline CDR1 is LNHDA and CDR2 is SQIVND (reference sequence). This CDR3 region has 14 residues. Trimming left V 3 bases short and J 3 bases short, with 9 bases between. The CDR3 DNA sequence: TGTGCCAGTAGTATGGGGGCTAACAATCAGCCCCAGCATTTT. This translates into CASSMGANNQPQHF.

This clone was counted between two and nine times. The sample carries other DNA sequences with the same CDR3. CDR3 residues: CASSPTGGSYGYTF. The CDR3 region has the DNA TGTGCCAGCAGCCCGACAGGGGGGTCCTATGGCTACACCTTC. The J gene is TRBJ1-2, the V gene TRBV3-1 (or the pseudogene TRBV3-2); 9 nucleotides agree with TRBD1. Germline CDR1 is LGHDT and CDR2 is YNNKEL (reference sequence). After removal of 4 bases from V and 4 bases from J, the junction contained 4 bases not matched to a gene. This CDR3 comprises 14 residues.

This chain links TRBV5-1 with TRBJ2-2, with 9 bases fitting TRBD1. The ends lost 4 bases at V and 1 base at J; junction bases unmatched: 8. Germline CDR1 reads SGHRS; CDR2 reads YFSETQ. The CDR3 has 17 amino acids. The CDR3 sequence: CASSIAPGQGNTGELFF. The CDR3 DNA reads as TGCGCCAGCAGCATCGCCCCGGGACAGGGGAACACCGGGGAGCTGTTTTTT. Combining the CDR3 with reference TRBV5-1 and TRBJ2-2 gives the whole variable domain KAGVTQTPRYLIKTRGQQVTLSCSPISGHRSVSWYQQTPGQGLQFLFEYFSETQRNKGNFPGRFSGRQFSNSRSEMNVSTLELGDSALYLCASSIAPGQGNTGELFFGEGSRLTVL.

The chain employs TRBV2 and TRBJ2-1; 10 bases fit TRBD2. The CDR3 runs to 15 residues. Germline assignment: CDR1 SNHLY and CDR2 FYNNEI. The trim removed 11 bases at V and 8 bases at J, leaving 15 bases unmatched. CDR3 residues: CAAKSGRAGPHEQFF. The CDR3 region has the DNA TGTGCCGCGAAAAGCGGGAGGGCCGGTCCCCATGAGCAGTTCTTC.

The genes are TRBV19 and TRBJ1-4; maybe TRBD1 (5 bases). Germline V gene data show CDR1 as LNHDA and CDR2 as SQIVND (reference sequence). The CDR3 extends over 16 amino acids. V lost 4 bases to trimming and J lost 6 bases, with 18 bases between them. CDR3: CASSKPRTTWDEKLFF. The CDR3 nucleotides read TGTGCCAGTAGTAAACCAAGGACAACTTGGGATGAAAAACTGTTTTTT.

V and J are TRBV6-4 and TRBJ1-1; 8 positions agree with TRBD1. V gave up 2 bases and J gave up 4 bases; unmatched junction bases: 3. The CDR3 sequence is 14 residues long. CDR1 and CDR2 from the germline V gene are MRHNA and SNTAGT. CDR3 residues: CASSDTGGATEAFF. The CDR3 coding sequence is TGTGCCAGCAGTGACACAGGGGGGGCCACTGAAGCTTTCTTT.